The rows below give T cell receptor beta chains drawn from one sample of a study of blood T cells in healthy people across ages. TCRdb independently ran MiXCR on the 5' RACE reads; one entry per CDR3 protein. The table lists about 770,000 distinct CDR3 sequences, more than 40% of them singletons. Sample: blood. These TCRs come from a man aged 55 to 69 in good health. Each CDR3 is given without its conserved first and last residue.

v_call cdr3_aa
TRBV7-2 ASSRPGQRVLSNYEQY
TRBV12-3/TRBV12-4 ASRPQPGQGKETQY
TRBV11-2 ASRLTPGRGQISGELF
TRBV12-3/TRBV12-4 ASAYLADTQY
TRBV21-1 ASSKSGSKFGEQY
TRBV20-1 SARDRVMYEQY
TRBV27 ASNRDRVEYNEQY
TRBV29-1 SGHRDTGELF
TRBV18 ASSTSKNQPQH
TRBV4-1 ASSQAGTGGTGELF
TRBV18 ASSPERNLYQETQY
TRBV20-1 SAINPGQGFGTQY
TRBV6-6 ATLLTSLGYT
TRBV12-3/TRBV12-4 ASSLSATGSYGYT
TRBV7-2 ASSFKTSGVALEYEQY
TRBV20-1 SAWGTSGGGLSEQY
TRBV18 ASSPLAGGSDEQF
TRBV6-5 ASRPPGVWGYT
TRBV2 ASSERAGENIQY
TRBV6-1 ASSAGFADTQY
TRBV12-3/TRBV12-4 ASSLRSRADGYT
TRBV9 ASSAQGISYEQY
TRBV10-3 AANGGRNANEQF
TRBV20-1 SARDSAFDQPQH
TRBV9 ASSLFRDAGSGANVLT
TRBV29-1 SVESTPPTGDYGYT
TRBV11-1 ASSPRPSGGAVNEQF
TRBV7-2 ASSMVDSFYEQY
TRBV7-9 ASSLGDSLQQETQY
TRBV10-3 AIRDGQGKSYEQY
TRBV24-1 ATSDTGSDEQF
TRBV28 ASSLWNEKLF
TRBV6-5 ASSSPLALFANEQF
TRBV5-6 ASSSAAGTDTQY
TRBV2 ASRGGSSAYEQY
TRBV4-1 ASSTSWTGDEKLF
TRBV3-1 ASSRRSGMTSGYEQY
TRBV3-1 ASSLVTRGYEQY
TRBV4-3 ASSQAAFNYGYT
TRBV10-3 AISESSTGRRETQY
TRBV6-1 ASISGRTDLYEQY
TRBV7-2 ASSLWEGNEQF
TRBV29-1 SLSRGAATEAF
TRBV29-1 SAPKAGAIETQY
TRBV7-2 ASSLAGKRVYEQY
TRBV5-1 ASSWTSGGYSYNEQF
TRBV12-3/TRBV12-4 ASTPLRGHEQF
TRBV20-1 SARAVPRPGNYGYT
TRBV6-2/TRBV6-3 ASSYGRWYYEQY
TRBV5-1 ASSLGADIDNEQF
TRBV20-1 SATVLPSGGASYEQF
TRBV29-1 SVDRRGGEETQY
TRBV12-3/TRBV12-4 ASSAQATGLAGRYNEQF
TRBV9 ASSVGPDQETQY
TRBV3-1 ASSPGYSRTEAF
TRBV25-1 ASSGFLSGADSGANVLT